These T cell receptor beta chains were read from a single sample in a study of blood T cell repertoires in COVID-19. Assay: immunoSEQ multiplex PCR; the TCRdb copy retains only in-frame clones and omits some. The repertoire has fewer than 300,000 clones, more than 65% of them found once; the top ten carry approximately 3.1%. The sequenced sample consisted of peripheral blood. These receptors were taken from a woman between 18 and 30 years old with acute or convalescent COVID-19. Each CDR3 is given with its conserved first and last residue. Fields, in order: J gene, clone size, D gene, V gene, CDR3 protein, CDR3 DNA. The D gene is left open where the match is weak. Size tells how often a clone was seen (once, few, many) or the class of an expanded clone, and some rows leave it out.

>TRBJ2-3|NA|TRBD2|TRBV19
CASSIGAGSTDTQYF
TGTGCCAGTAGTATTGGAGCGGGGAGCACAGATACGCAGTATTTT
>TRBJ1-5|few|TRBD1|TRBV7-9
CASSSTIRTGGLSNQPQHF
TGTGCCAGCAGCTCAACCATTAGGACAGGGGGGCTGAGCAATCAGCCCCAGCATTTT
>TRBJ1-1|NA|NA|TRBV12-3/TRBV12-4
CASSFQGNTEAFF
TGTGCCAGCAGTTTCCAGGGGAACACTGAAGCTTTCTTT
>TRBJ1-1|NA|NA|TRBV25-1
CASSEFPGGKFSEAFF
TGTGCCAGCAGTGAATTCCCTGGGGGGAAGTTCTCTGAAGCTTTCTTT
>TRBJ2-5|NA|NA|TRBV30
CAWSSGRGETQYF
TGTGCCTGGAGTTCTGGGAGGGGGGAGACCCAGTACTTC
>TRBJ2-1|NA|NA|TRBV21-1
CASSNGQQFF
TGTGCCAGCAGCAATGGCCAGCAGTTCTTC
>TRBJ1-2|NA|NA|TRBV7-8
CASSPGQNYGYTF
TGTGCCAGCAGCCCCGGACAGAACTATGGCTACACCTTC
>TRBJ1-2|once|NA|TRBV6-5
CASSYSYSNYGYTF
TGTGCCAGCAGTTACTCGTACAGTAACTATGGCTACACCTTC
>TRBJ2-3|NA|NA|TRBV30
CAWASGERGDTQYF
TGTGCCTGGGCCTCCGGGGAACGAGGAGATACGCAGTATTTT
>TRBJ1-6|NA|NA|TRBV10-3
CAISDSGLANGSPLHF
TGTGCCATCAGTGACTCGGGACTTGCGAACGGTTCACCCCTCCACTTT
>TRBJ1-2|NA|NA|TRBV19
CASSRQPWTGVNYGYTF
TGTGCCAGTAGTCGACAGCCCTGGACGGGGGTGAACTATGGCTACACCTTC
>TRBJ1-2|NA|TRBD1|TRBV9
CASSGQGADYGYTF
TGTGCCAGCAGCGGACAGGGGGCTGACTATGGCTACACCTTC
>TRBJ2-5|NA|TRBD1|TRBV19
CASSVDRGRRGKETQYF
TGTGCCAGTAGTGTCGACAGGGGGCGCCGGGGGAAAGAGACCCAGTACTTC
>TRBJ2-3|few|TRBD2|TRBV20-1
CSASSPSGDYTQYF
TGCAGTGCTAGTTCTCCTAGCGGGGATTATACGCAGTATTTT
>TRBJ1-2|NA|TRBD1|TRBV19
CASSPTGTANYGYTF
TGTGCCAGTAGTCCAACCGGGACAGCTAACTATGGCTACACCTTC
>TRBJ2-1|NA|TRBD2|TRBV24-1
CATSDNSGRAGNEQFF
TGTGCCACCAGTGATAACAGCGGGAGGGCCGGCAATGAGCAGTTCTTC
>TRBJ1-2|NA|NA|TRBV19
CASRQAPGGYTF
TGTGCCAGCAGACAAGCACCCGGTGGCTACACCTTC
>TRBJ1-4|NA|NA|TRBV23-1
CASSRDTPNEKLFF
TGCGCCAGCAGTCGGGACACGCCTAATGAAAAACTGTTTTTT
>TRBJ2-5|NA|TRBD2|TRBV2
CASRVTSGSLGETQYF
TGTGCCAGCAGGGTGACTAGCGGGAGTTTGGGAGAGACCCAGTACTTC
>TRBJ2-7|NA|NA|TRBV6-2/TRBV6-3
CASSYPESPFYEQYF
TGTGCCAGCAGTTACCCCGAGAGTCCCTTCTACGAGCAGTACTTC
>TRBJ1-2|few|TRBD1|TRBV7-9
CASSPPGQGTTLRGYTF
TGTGCCAGCAGCCCGCCCGGACAGGGTACTACCTTGCGTGGCTACACCTTC
>TRBJ2-1|NA|NA|TRBV24-1
CATSDSYSEQFF
TGTGCCACCAGTGACTCGTATAGCGAGCAGTTCTTC
>TRBJ2-7|NA|NA|TRBV27
CASSSQDSYEQYF
TGTGCCAGCAGTTCTCAGGATTCCTACGAGCAGTACTTC
>TRBJ2-5|NA|TRBD2|TRBV10-3
CAISRGGLAGLRTQYF
TGTGCCATCAGTCGTGGGGGACTAGCGGGATTGCGGACCCAGTACTTC
>TRBJ2-3|once|NA|TRBV18
CASSPGEDTQYF
TGTGCCAGCTCACCAGGAGAAGATACGCAGTATTTT
>TRBJ1-1|NA|NA|TRBV11-2
CASSLPRTAMNTEAFF
TGTGCCAGCAGCTTACCCCGGACAGCTATGAACACTGAAGCTTTCTTT
>TRBJ1-6|NA|NA|TRBV5-5
CASSFRRPDNSPLHF
TGTGCCAGCAGCTTCCGCAGGCCCGATAATTCACCCCTCCACTTT
>TRBJ2-7|once|NA|TRBV12-3/TRBV12-4
CASSRQRTYEQYF
TGTGCCAGCAGTCGACAGCGAACCTACGAGCAGTACTTC
>TRBJ2-5|NA|NA|TRBV18
CASSPYSETQYF
TGTGCCAGCTCACCATATTCAGAGACCCAGTACTTC
>TRBJ2-1|NA|NA|TRBV13
CASSLGPPNEQFF
TGTGCCAGCAGCTTAGGCCCTCCCAATGAGCAGTTCTTC
>TRBJ2-7|NA|TRBD2|TRBV19
CASRRSGTISYEQYF
TGTGCCAGTAGAAGATCTGGGACTATTAGCTACGAGCAGTACTTC
>TRBJ2-7|NA|NA|TRBV4-3
CASSPDYRGTYEQYF
TGCGCCAGCAGCCCTGATTATCGGGGAACCTACGAGCAGTACTTC
>TRBJ2-1|NA|NA|TRBV5-1
CASSLVADSYNEQFF
TGCGCCAGCAGCTTGGTGGCTGATTCCTACAATGAGCAGTTCTTC
>TRBJ2-7|NA|TRBD1|TRBV28
CASSLPGTGAWEQYF
TGTGCCAGCAGTTTGCCCGGGACAGGGGCCTGGGAGCAGTACTTC
>TRBJ2-5|NA|NA|TRBV5-6
CASSPWTTTQETQYF
TGTGCCAGCAGCCCGTGGACAACGACACAAGAGACCCAGTACTTC
>TRBJ2-3|NA|NA|TRBV19
CASSIGLARSADTQYF
TGTGCCAGTAGTATAGGTCTAGCAAGGTCCGCAGATACGCAGTATTTT
>TRBJ2-7|NA|TRBD1|TRBV15
CATSSLGRDRGGLDPYEQYF
TGTGCCACCAGCAGCCTCGGCCGGGACAGGGGAGGACTTGACCCCTACGAGCAGTACTTC
>TRBJ2-2|once|TRBD2|TRBV6-5
CASSYDGRAAGELFF
TGTGCCAGCAGTTACGACGGGAGGGCCGCCGGGGAGCTGTTTTTT
>TRBJ1-2|NA|TRBD1|TRBV7-2
CASSLGVGDSGYTF
TGTGCCAGCAGCTTAGGAGTTGGGGACAGTGGCTACACCTTC
>TRBJ1-1|NA|TRBD1|TRBV29-1
CSVETGWNTEAFF
TGCAGCGTTGAGACAGGGTGGAACACTGAAGCTTTCTTT
>TRBJ1-2|NA|TRBD1|TRBV6-4
CASSDSTGRGYTF
TGTGCCAGCAGTGACTCGACAGGGAGGGGCTACACCTTC
>TRBJ1-1|NA|TRBD1|TRBV3-1/TRBV3-2
CASNPTGLPSKAFF
TGTGCCAGCAACCCGACAGGGCTCCCCTCGAAAGCTTTCTTT
>TRBJ1-5|few|NA|TRBV6-2/TRBV6-3
CASSQGKVRGYDQPQHF
TGTGCCAGCAGCCAGGGCAAGGTGAGGGGGTATGATCAGCCCCAGCATTTT
>TRBJ2-1|NA|TRBD2|TRBV10-2
CASSESIGLATHYNEQFF
TGCGCCAGCAGTGAGTCGATTGGACTAGCTACTCACTACAATGAGCAGTTCTTC
>TRBJ1-1|NA|NA|TRBV28
CASRVGGTEAFF
TGTGCCAGCAGGGTAGGGGGAACTGAAGCTTTCTTT
>TRBJ2-3|once|TRBD2|TRBV28
CASSSSGRESTDTQYF
TGTGCCAGCAGCTCTAGCGGGAGGGAAAGCACAGATACGCAGTATTTT
>TRBJ2-1|NA|TRBD2|TRBV10-3
CAISYGLVGNEQFF
TGTGCCATCAGTTACGGACTAGTGGGCAATGAGCAGTTCTTC
>TRBJ1-5|NA|TRBD1|TRBV4-3
CASSQIRQGGQPQHF
TGCGCCAGCAGCCAGATTAGACAGGGAGGCCAGCCCCAGCATTTT
>TRBJ2-2|NA|NA|TRBV9
CASSEEYTGELFF
TGTGCCAGCAGCGAAGAGTACACCGGGGAGCTGTTTTTT
>TRBJ1-2|NA|NA|TRBV10-1
CASSLDRNYGYTF
TGCGCCAGCAGTCTTGACAGGAACTATGGCTACACCTTC
>TRBJ1-2|NA|NA|TRBV10-3
CAISEGPVTNYGYTF
TGTGCCATCAGTGAGGGGCCAGTCACTAACTATGGCTACACCTTC
>TRBJ2-5|NA|NA|TRBV28
CASSPDRNQETQYF
TGTGCCAGCAGCCCAGACAGAAACCAAGAGACCCAGTACTTC
>TRBJ2-2|NA|NA|TRBV7-2
CASSLGGGRASGELFF
TGTGCCAGCAGCTTAGGCGGCGGAAGAGCATCCGGGGAGCTGTTTTTT
>TRBJ1-2|NA|NA|TRBV5-5
CASSFLPPDGGVYGYTF
TGTGCCAGCAGCTTTCTCCCACCGGACGGAGGGGTATATGGCTACACCTTC
>TRBJ1-3|NA|NA|TRBV11-2
CASKAWGDAIGLGNTIYF
TGTGCCAGCAAGGCCTGGGGGGACGCCATCGGTTTGGGAAACACCATATATTTT